This T cell receptor beta chain was recovered during a study of blood T cell repertoires in COVID-19. TCRdb keeps only in-frame clones here, not all; method: immunoSEQ multiplex PCR. The sample consists of 400,000 or so clones, over 75% of them appearing once. CDR3 length: 17 amino acids. With V trimmed by 5 bases and J by 1 base, 6 bases remained unmatched. The germline gives CDR1 SGHVS, CDR2 FNYEAQ. This TCR came from a woman in her forties with acute COVID-19. The sequenced sample was PBMCs or T cells enriched from blood (not recorded which). The chain links TRBV7-6 to TRBJ1-4; 11 bases are shared with TRBD1. The CDR3 is CASSPGQGAGTNEKLFF. The CDR3 DNA reads as TGTGCCAGCAGCCCTGGACAGGGGGCAGGAACTAATGAAAAACTGTTTTTT. The full variable domain, in which reference TRBV7-6 and TRBJ1-4 provide the parts outside the CDR3, is GAGVSQSPRYKVTKRGQDVALRCDPISGHVSLYWYRQALGQGPEFLTYFNYEAQQDKSGLPNDRFSAERPEGSISTLTIQRTEQRDSAMYRCASSPGQGAGTNEKLFFGSGTQLSVL.